This T cell receptor beta chain was captured by sequencing in a study of metastatic and nonmetastatic thyroid tumors. On the study more broadly: Comparative analysis of repertoires was undertaken across blood and tumor or nodule tissue obtained from malignant and benign thyroid patients.

Study-wide results and caveats: Benign nodules were reported to have significantly lower TCR beta diversity than malignant thyroid tumors, in blood and tumor.

This clone was seen only a few times. Its matching antigen is unknown. V gave up 0 bases and J gave up 6 bases, with 8 bases separating them. CDR3 length: 14 amino acids. Per the germline V gene, CDR1 is SGHVS and CDR2 is FQNEAQ. The entire patient cohort was treatment-naive prior to thyroid surgery. As originally analysed: The authors used CDR3 differences across clinicopathological groups to build a distant-metastasis classifier for papillary thyroid cancer. TCRdb re-called clones from the PCR reads using MiXCR. What appears here as the V and J calls and clone size reflects TCRdb's work, not the paper's. This table has approximately 23,000 clones, roughly 23% appearing once.

The sample comprised blood. The V call is TRBV7-8, the J call TRBJ2-2; D gene ambiguous. This sequence was found in a male donor with papillary thyroid cancer or a benign thyroid nodule (not recorded which). Some clones in this sample may be carry-over from other donors' samples. Here the CDR3 DNA reads TGTGCCAGCAGCTTAGCGGGGTTACCCGGGGAGCTGTTTTTT. Protein product: CASSLAGLPGELFF.